This TCR beta chain is drawn from a study of response to subunit inactivated influenza vaccine. General observations from the study: After each seasonal influenza vaccination, few new T cells are recruited, the authors suggested.

From the RT-PCR reads, TCRdb called clonotypes with MiXCR, one entry per CDR3 protein. The sample comprises under 500,000 distinct CDR3 sequences, approximately 11% of which are singletons, and 12% rests with the top ten. The ends were cut back, 5 bases at V and 3 bases at J, with 14 bases in the middle. Germline V lookup: CDR1 SQVTM, CDR2 ANQGSEA. The CDR3 loop spans 13 amino acids. This clonotype was found many times. The antigen remains undetermined. Sequencing used PBMCs from blood, obtained about 40 days after vaccination. The receptor was isolated from a man aged 50 to 60 who received an inactivated influenza vaccine. The chain is built from TRBV29-1 and TRBJ2-7, with D uncertain. The CDR3 bases are TGCAGCGTTAGTACGGGTTTCAACTACGAGCAGTACTTC. This codes for CSVSTGFNYEQYF.